This T cell receptor beta chain originates from a study of tumor-infiltrating lymphocytes in localized non-small cell lung cancer. Trimming pared 6 bases from V and 5 bases from J, leaving 17 bases between. The CDR3 is made up of 15 amino acids. Germline V gene data show CDR1 as MDHEN and CDR2 as SYDVKM. Libraries were prepared by immunoSEQ multiplex PCR; TCRdb keeps only in-frame clonotypes and omits some of them. This sample yields 10,000 to 15,000 clones, of which more than 75% are seen a single time; 8.5% to 10% belongs to the top ten. Findings and limits, study-wide: Technical variation could not be separated from intratumor heterogeneity here.

As regards this clone: Its antigen is currently unknown.

Input material: lung tumor tissue. The source is a human donor with non-small cell lung cancer. The chain couples TRBV28 to TRBJ1-5, with a weak D call TRBD1 (6 bases). The CDR3, as DNA: TGTGCCAGCAGACCTCGGTGGGGGCCCCATCAGCCCCAGCATTTT. Its protein product is CASRPRWGPHQPQHF.